This entry lists 24 T cell receptor beta chains sequenced from one sample in a study of Tregs in tolerant kidney transplant recipients (dated by TCRdb to the late 2010s). The antigens these receptors bind are not known. To prepare the library, the immunoSEQ multiplex PCR assay was applied. TCRdb obtained this table from immuneACCESS and retained in-frame rearrangements with V and J assigned. These tables miss some clones; where compared with another copy, unresolved V genes account for less than half of the shortfall, and the remainder is unexplained. The sample records 15,000 to 20,000 clones, less than 80% of which are singletons. The ten largest make up roughly 3% of the sample. The sample taken for sequencing was Tregs from blood cultured with allogeneic cells. The source of these receptors is a human donor in good health.

The V call is TRBV6-1, the J call TRBJ2-3; maybe TRBD1 (6 bases). This CDR3 comprises 13 residues. V was pared by 5 bases and J by 0 bases, with 6 bases between. Germline lookup yields CDR1 MNHNS and CDR2 SASEGT. The CDR3 loop reads CASSTGSTDTQYF. CDR3 DNA: TGTGCCAGCAGTACAGGGAGCACAGATACGCAGTATTTT.

The CDR3 DNA reads as TGTGCCACCAGCAGAGCCCCTAGCGGGAGGGCCCAAGAGACCCAGTACTTC. Translating gives CATSRAPSGRAQETQYF. The chain carries TRBV15 and TRBJ2-5, with TRBD2 matching 12 bases. Trimming cost V 1 base and J 1 base; bases outside gene matches: 4. There are 17 residues in the CDR3. The germline V gene encodes CDR1 LNHNV and CDR2 YYDKDF (reference sequence).

This chain uses TRBV28 with TRBJ1-4; D is ambiguous. Trimming took off 4 bases at V and 0 bases at J, with 9 bases between the two ends. This CDR3 has 15 residues. Germline lookup yields CDR1 MDHEN and CDR2 SYDVKM. CDR3: CASSSPSATNEKLFF. Written as DNA, the CDR3 is TGTGCCAGCAGTTCCCCATCTGCAACTAATGAAAAACTGTTTTTT. The complete variable domain, with remaining parts taken from reference TRBV28 and TRBJ1-4, reads DVKVTQSSRYLVKRTGEKVFLECVQDMDHENMFWYRQDPGLGLRLIYFSYDVKMKEKGDIPEGYSVSREKKERFSLILESASTNQTSMYLCASSSPSATNEKLFFGSGTQLSVL.

The chain uses TRBV19 and TRBJ2-7; 8 nucleotides line up with TRBD2. V was pared by 6 bases and J by 5 bases, with 9 bases of the junction left unmatched. Germline lookup yields CDR1 LNHDA and CDR2 SQIVND (reference sequence). The CDR3 spans 14 residues. The CDR3 region has the DNA TGTGCCAGTAGCTCCGGACTAGCTGGGGACGAGCAGTACTTC. It is translated as CASSSGLAGDEQYF.

The chain has TRBV7-2 and TRBJ1-1; D gene uncertain. CDR3 length: 13 residues. Germline values: CDR1 SGHTA, CDR2 FQGNSA. Trimming cost V 4 bases and J 9 bases, with 15 bases left between them. CDR3 loop: CASSWAGNWQAFF. DNA for the CDR3: TGTGCCAGCAGCTGGGCGGGGAATTGGCAAGCTTTCTTT.

This clone was seen a handful of times. The gene calls are TRBV4-1 and TRBJ2-7; 7 bases line up with TRBD1. In germline, CDR1 is MGHRA, CDR2 YSYEKL. The ends lost 4 bases at V and 2 bases at J; junction bases unmatched: 11. CDR3 length equals 16 residues. The CDR3 bases are TGCGCCAGCAGCCCTCGGACCACGGACAGGACCTACGAGCAGTACTTC. Protein sequence: CASSPRTTDRTYEQYF.

The V gene is TRBV2, the J gene TRBJ1-6, with D uncertain. The ends were cut back, 6 bases at V and 5 bases at J, with 14 bases in the middle. CDR1 and CDR2 (germline): SNHLY, FYNNEI. The CDR3 runs to 15 residues. Here the CDR3 reads CASSTPRGNNSPLHF. CDR3 nucleotide sequence: TGTGCCAGCAGCACCCCGAGAGGGAATAATTCACCCCTCCACTTT.

The sample holds one count of this clone. J is TRBJ2-7 and V is TRBV7-2; D is uncertain. Trimming cost V 5 bases and J 4 bases, with 15 bases left between them. The CDR3 sequence is 14 residues long. Germline V gives CDR1 SGHTA, CDR2 FQGNSA. CDR3 coding DNA: TGTGCCAGCAGCCCCCTTGGGCAGCCGTACGAGCAGTACTTC. Translated: CASSPLGQPYEQYF.

This rearrangement joins TRBV2 to TRBJ2-3; TRBD2 aligns across 9 bases. In germline, CDR1 is SNHLY, CDR2 FYNNEI. Trimming cost V 6 bases and J 6 bases; bases outside gene matches: 16. CDR3 size: 17 residues. The CDR3 is CASSLTSGGGASDTQYF. CDR3 DNA: TGTGCCAGCAGCCTTACGTCGGGCGGGGGGGCCTCCGATACGCAGTATTTT.

This clone is categorized as large. V usage is TRBV29-1 and J usage is TRBJ2-7, with D possibly being TRBD1 (6 bases). CDR1 and CDR2 from the germline V gene are SQVTM and ANQGSEA. CDR3 length: 13 residues. Trimming took 7 bases from V and 2 from J, leaving 15 bases between them. The DNA of the CDR3 is TGCAGCGCCGTACAGGGTTCCCCCTACGAGCAGTACTTC. As protein: CSAVQGSPYEQYF.

Only a few counts were recorded for this clone. The V call is TRBV19, the J call TRBJ2-7; D perhaps matches TRBD1 (5 bases). Trimming left V 11 bases short and J 4 bases short, with 24 bases between. Germline CDR1 and CDR2: LNHDA and SQIVND (reference sequence). CDR3 length equals 15 residues. The DNA of the CDR3 is TGTGCCTCCGTAAGAGCCCACCAGGGCGGATACGAGCAGTACTTC. The encoded protein is CASVRAHQGGYEQYF.

This clone was counted a single time. This chain's CDR3 is CAIRGHQNYGYTF. The CDR3 bases are TGTGCCATCAGGGGACACCAGAACTATGGCTACACCTTC. The chain combines TRBV10-3 with TRBJ1-2, with a possible D match to TRBD1 (6 bases). The CDR3 sequence is 13 residues long. Trimming removed 6 bases at V and 2 bases at J, with 10 bases between. Germline V gene sequence: CDR1 ENHRY, CDR2 SYGVKD.

V and J are TRBV2 and TRBJ2-3; the match to TRBD2 covers 13 bases. Germline assignment: CDR1 SNHLY and CDR2 FYNNEI. V lost 11 bases, J lost 6 bases, and 11 bases stayed unmatched. CDR3 length equals 15 residues. The CDR3 spells CAGEGLAGPPDTQYF. The CDR3 coding sequence is TGTGCCGGCGAGGGACTAGCGGGACCTCCTGATACGCAGTATTTT. Full variable domain (outside the CDR3, taken from reference TRBV2 and TRBJ2-3): EPEVTQTPSHQVTQMGQEVILRCVPISNHLYFYWYRQILGQKVEFLVSFYNNEISEKSEIFDDQFSVERPDGSNFTLKIRSTKLEDSAMYFCAGEGLAGPPDTQYFGPGTRLTVL.

The chain employs TRBV19 and TRBJ2-7, with 10 bases matching TRBD2. The CDR3 loop spans 17 amino acids. V shed 1 base, J shed 7 bases, and the junction held 13 bases outside the gene matches. CDR1 and CDR2 from the germline V gene are LNHDA and SQIVND (reference sequence). The CDR3 here is CASSIGQGAGGPREQYF. The CDR3, as DNA: TGTGCCAGTAGTATAGGGCAAGGAGCGGGAGGGCCTCGAGAGCAGTACTTC.

This chain connects TRBV7-9 to TRBJ2-3; D perhaps matches TRBD2 (6 bases). CDR1 and CDR2 (germline): SEHNR, FQNEAQ (reference sequence). V was cut by 9 bases and J by 2 bases, with 15 bases left in between. The CDR3 is 14 residues long. The CDR3 nucleotides are TGTGCCAGTACCCTCGGAGGGGCCACAGATACGCAGTATTTT. It translates to CASTLGGATDTQYF.

This clone has just one count. V usage is TRBV11-3 and J usage is TRBJ2-6; TRBD1 matches 8 bases. The length of the CDR3 is 19 residues. The J segment lost 0 bases and the V segment lost 5 bases, leaving 12 bases of the junction unmatched. Per the germline V gene, CDR1 is SGHNT and CDR2 is YENEEA. The CDR3 DNA reads as TGTGCCAGCAGCCTTCGAGGACAGGGTGGGATCTCTGGGGCCAACGTCCTGACTTTC. This encodes CASSLRGQGGISGANVLTF.

The CDR3 sequence: CASNQGGPTGELFF. DNA for the CDR3: TGTGCCAGCAACCAAGGGGGACCGACCGGGGAGCTGTTTTTT. This sequence joins TRBV28 and TRBJ2-2, with D tentatively TRBD1 (6 bases). Deletions cut 7 bases from V and 5 bases from J, with 14 bases between. The CDR3 has 14 residues. Germline V CDR1 and CDR2: MDHEN, SYDVKM.

The chain employs TRBV6-5 and TRBJ2-2; 10 bases line up with TRBD2. The CDR3 runs 14 residues. Germline V CDR1 and CDR2: MNHEY, SVGAGI. V shed 9 bases, J shed 7 bases, and the junction held 8 bases outside the gene matches. CDR3: CASLSGRDGGELFF. The CDR3 DNA reads as TGTGCCAGTTTAAGCGGGAGGGACGGCGGGGAGCTGTTTTTT.

V and J are TRBV7-7 and TRBJ2-6; no reliable D call. Germline V gene sequence: CDR1 SSHAT, CDR2 FNYEAQ (reference sequence). The length of the CDR3 is 13 residues. The V and J ends lost 3 bases and 1 base respectively, with 1 base between them. CDR3 sequence reads: CASSFSGANVLTF. In DNA form, the CDR3 reads TGTGCCAGCAGCTTTTCTGGGGCCAACGTCCTGACTTTC. The variable domain in full, completed from reference TRBV7-7 and TRBJ2-6, reads GAGVSQSPRYKVTKRGQDVTLRCDPISSHATLYWYQQALGQGPEFLTYFNYEAQPDKSGLPSDRFSAERPEGSISTLTIQRTEQRDSAMYRCASSFSGANVLTFGAGSRLTVL.

This clone showed up just a few times. The J gene is TRBJ2-5, the V gene TRBV5-4, with D perhaps matching TRBD1 or TRBD2 (5 bases each). The V gene's germline CDR1 is SGHNT and CDR2 YYREEE (reference sequence). Trimming left V 8 bases short and J 3 bases short, with 14 bases between. CDR3 length: 13 residues. The CDR3 sequence: CASGPGTEETQYF. The CDR3 DNA sequence: TGTGCCAGTGGTCCAGGGACGGAAGAGACCCAGTACTTC.

The chain carries TRBV6-1 and TRBJ1-2; D call uncertain. The germline V gene encodes CDR1 MNHNS and CDR2 SASEGT. The V end lost 6 bases, the J end lost 11 bases, and 16 bases lay between the germline ends. The CDR3 loop spans 12 amino acids. Here the CDR3 reads CASSRIPGRYTF. As DNA, the CDR3 is TGTGCCAGCAGCCGCATTCCCGGGCGGTACACCTTC.

This clone has only a few counts. The rearrangement links TRBV5-4 to TRBJ2-7, with TRBD2 matching over 8 bases. The CDR3 spans 15 residues. Germline V gene sequence: CDR1 SGHNT, CDR2 YYREEE (reference sequence). V shed 5 bases and J 3 bases; nucleotides not matched to a gene: 10. CDR3 coding DNA: TGTGCCAGCAGTTTAGGGCTAGCGGGCCACTACGAGCAGTACTTC. Protein product: CASSLGLAGHYEQYF.

The chain couples TRBV20-1 to TRBJ1-2; D ambiguous. The germline CDR1 and CDR2 sequences are DFQATT and SNEGSKA (reference sequence). Deletions cut 1 base from V and 8 bases from J, with 8 bases between. The CDR3 totals 11 residues. In DNA form, the CDR3 reads TGCAGTGCTAGAGGTGTAGGGGGCTACACCTTC. Protein: CSARGVGGYTF.

Within the sample, this clone is medium-sized. In DNA, the CDR3 is TGCAGCGTTGCCGTAGGGGGTTTCAATCAGCCCCAGCATTTT. It translates to CSVAVGGFNQPQHF. The rearrangement joins TRBV29-1 to TRBJ1-5; a weak D match, TRBD1 (6 bases). With 4 bases removed from V and 3 bases from J, the gap between germline ends came to 13 bases. The length of the CDR3 is 14 residues. CDR1 is SQVTM, CDR2 ANQGSEA, per germline.